This TCR beta chain was recovered during a study of blood T cell repertoires in COVID-19. Study in general: Researchers got acute and convalescent COVID-19 samples from the United States, Italy and Spain.

Recruitment covered under 25 US areas and drew participants whose ages spanned about 18 to 90 years. Clinical history as reported by participants underpinned cohort assignment. In the original analysis: Quantification of nucleated cells was approximated via reference gene primer amplification. Clones were sequenced by immunoSEQ multiplex PCR, and TCRdb holds only the in-frame ones, with some missing. Clone size and V and J calls were adopted from that table, with D and trimming inferred from the DNA. The data show 340,000 or so clones, with 80% to 90% seen just once and roughly 4.2% held by the top ten. The sequence came from a middle-aged woman with acute COVID-19. Source material: PBMCs or T cells enriched from blood (not recorded which).

The CDR3 nucleotides are TGTGCCAGCAGCGCGGGGACTATTGCGCAGTACTTC. Encoded protein: CASSAGTIAQYF. V gene TRBV28 combines with J gene TRBJ2-7, with 7 nucleotides matching TRBD2. V lost 6 bases to trimming and J lost 9 bases; unmatched junction nucleotides: 8. Germline values: CDR1 MDHEN, CDR2 SYDVKM. The CDR3 has 12 residues.